The 21 T cell receptor beta chains below come from one sample, sequenced in a study of beta chain features in type 1 diabetes. The isolated RNA, all of it, was reverse transcribed, so expressed TCRB transcripts were what got sequenced. Libraries were prepared by immunoSEQ multiplex PCR; TCRdb keeps only in-frame clonotypes and omits some of them. Of 400,000 to 600,000 clones listed, 30% were seen once; the top ten hold around 0.065%. Sequenced material: naive CD4+ T cells from blood. These TCRs come from a man aged 18-30 years in good health.

The CDR3 DNA sequence: TGTGCCAGCAGCTTAAGGACTAGCGGTACCGGGGAGCTGTTTTTT. It is translated as CASSLRTSGTGELFF. The rearrangement uses TRBV7-2 and TRBJ2-2; TRBD2 matches 10 bases. Trimming at V came to 2 bases and at J to 5 bases, leaving 2 bases not matched to a gene. The CDR3 loop spans 15 amino acids. CDR1 is SGHTA and CDR2 is FQGNSA in the germline V gene.

The rearrangement uses TRBV19 and TRBJ2-1; D remains ambiguous. The CDR3 is 15 amino acids. Germline V gene data show CDR1 as LNHDA and CDR2 as SQIVND (reference sequence). V dropped 4 bases and J dropped 7 bases, with 17 bases sitting between them. The CDR3 is CASSSGPPSRNEQFF. Here the CDR3 DNA reads TGTGCCAGTAGTAGCGGACCTCCAAGTCGGAATGAGCAGTTCTTC.

This clone was observed a handful of times. The rearrangement links TRBV7-9 to TRBJ2-6; perhaps TRBD2 as D (6 bases). Trimming removed 0 bases at V and 7 bases at J, with 10 bases between. The CDR3 length is 15 residues. CDR1 and CDR2 from the germline V gene are SEHNR and FQNEAQ (reference sequence). The CDR3 DNA reads TGTGCCAGCAGCTTAGCGGCCGGGAGCGCCAACGTCCTGACTTTC. It translates to CASSLAAGSANVLTF.

The chain uses TRBV5-1 and TRBJ2-7; maybe TRBD2 (6 bases). The CDR3 runs 12 residues. The germline CDR1 and CDR2 sequences are SGHRS and YFSETQ. V lost 4 bases and J 7 bases, leaving 12 bases between the germline ends. In nucleotides, the CDR3 is TGCGCCAGCAGCGAAGGAGGGGTGGAGCAGTACTTC. This gives the protein CASSEGGVEQYF.

The CDR3 nucleotides read TGTGCCAGCAGCCCCCTCGGGGGCGGGAACACTGAAGCTTTCTTT. Translating gives CASSPLGGGNTEAFF. V gene TRBV7-9 combines with J gene TRBJ1-1, with a weak D call TRBD1 (6 bases). The V and J ends lost 5 bases and 1 base respectively, with 14 bases between them. This CDR3 has 15 amino acids. Germline CDR1 reads SEHNR; CDR2 reads FQNEAQ (reference sequence).

This clone was detected only a few times. The chain's CDR3 is CASSQRGHEQFF. DNA for the CDR3: TGTGCCAGCAGCCAAAGGGGTCATGAGCAGTTCTTC. This chain connects TRBV14 to TRBJ2-1; D may be TRBD1 (5 bases). The CDR3 sequence is 12 residues long. Trimming cost V 2 bases and J 8 bases, with 7 bases left between them. Germline lookup yields CDR1 SGHDN and CDR2 FVKESK.

About this clone: Germline is not matched at one junction end, which may reflect a read error. The rearrangement uses TRBV7-8 and TRBJ1-2; possible D gene TRBD1, 5 bases. This CDR3 contains 14 residues. Germline V gene data show CDR1 as SGHVS and CDR2 as FQNEAQ. CDR3 in DNA: TGTGCCAGCAGCCTAGCAAGGGGAGTAGACGGCTACACCTTC. Encoded protein: CASSLARGVDGYTF.

V usage is TRBV5-1 and J usage is TRBJ1-4; 10 nucleotides match TRBD1. Germline CDR1 reads SGHRS; CDR2 reads YFSETQ. The CDR3 runs to 15 residues. Trimming at V came to 3 bases and at J to 8 bases, leaving 7 bases not matched to a gene. CDR3: CASSSQGQGTEKLFF. The CDR3 nucleotides are TGCGCCAGCAGCTCTCAGGGACAGGGGACCGAAAAACTGTTTTTT.

This clone was detected a few times. The J gene is TRBJ2-5, the V gene TRBV5-4, with TRBD2 matching 14 bases. The CDR3 consists of 16 residues. Germline CDR1 SGHNT, CDR2 YYREEE (reference sequence). V lost 6 bases to trimming and J lost 0 bases; unmatched junction nucleotides: 4. As DNA, the CDR3 is TGTGCCAGCACGGGACTAGCGGGAGTAAACCAAGAGACCCAGTACTTC. Amino acid sequence: CASTGLAGVNQETQYF. Combining the CDR3 with reference TRBV5-4 and TRBJ2-5 gives the whole variable domain ETGVTQSPTHLIKTRGQQVTLRCSSQSGHNTVSWYQQALGQGPQFIFQYYREEENGRGNFPPRFSGLQFPNYSSELNVNALELDDSALYLCASTGLAGVNQETQYFGPGTRLLVL.

This clone came up a few times. V and J are TRBV5-4 and TRBJ2-7, with D possibly being TRBD2 (5 bases). V dropped 4 bases and J dropped 0 bases, with 11 bases sitting between them. Germline V gives CDR1 SGHNT, CDR2 YYREEE (reference sequence). The CDR3 totals 14 residues. The CDR3 is CASSRESSSYEQYF. In DNA, the CDR3 is TGTGCCAGCAGCCGGGAATCCTCCTCCTACGAGCAGTACTTC.

This clone was observed a handful of times. In nucleotides, the CDR3 is TGTGCCAGCAGTTTACGCCGGGACTACGAGCAGTACTTC. Its protein product is CASSLRRDYEQYF. The rearrangement links TRBV27 to TRBJ2-7; D is perhaps TRBD2 (5 bases). There are 13 residues in the CDR3. In germline, CDR1 is MNHEY, CDR2 SMNVEV (reference sequence). V was pared by 2 bases and J by 3 bases, with 8 bases between.

The chain couples TRBV7-9 to TRBJ2-5; 8 bases are shared with TRBD2. V shed 4 bases and J 2 bases; nucleotides not matched to a gene: 12. CDR1 and CDR2 (germline): SEHNR, FQNEAQ (reference sequence). The CDR3 is made up of 17 amino acids. The CDR3 sequence: CASSSSPRGGIQETQYF. CDR3 DNA sequence: TGTGCCAGCAGCTCCTCTCCCCGGGGGGGAATACAAGAGACCCAGTACTTC.

This clone turned up a few times. The chain uses TRBV28 and TRBJ2-1; D might be TRBD2 (5 bases). This CDR3 comprises 13 residues. Looked up from germline, CDR1 is MDHEN and CDR2 is SYDVKM. The ends were cut back, 9 bases at V and 5 bases at J, with 14 bases in the middle. DNA for the CDR3: TGTGCCAGTACGGCGGGCACAAACAATGAGCAGTTCTTC. It encodes CASTAGTNNEQFF.

The CDR3 is CASSPRQAWTEAFF. In nucleotides, the CDR3 is TGTGCCAGCAGTCCCAGACAGGCCTGGACTGAAGCTTTCTTT. The chain employs TRBV27 and TRBJ1-1; possibly TRBD1 for D (6 bases). The CDR3 is 14 residues long. The germline gives CDR1 MNHEY, CDR2 SMNVEV (reference sequence). The germline V and J ends were trimmed by 5 bases and 5 bases, with 15 bases remaining between them.

The chain couples TRBV27 to TRBJ2-5; unclear D gene. V lost 11 bases to trimming and J lost 1 base, with 2 bases between them. CDR3 length: 9 amino acids. Germline CDR1 is MNHEY and CDR2 is SMNVEV (reference sequence). CDR3 amino acids: CARQETQYF. In nucleotides, the CDR3 is TGTGCCCGCCAAGAGACCCAGTACTTC.

This rearrangement joins TRBV14 to TRBJ2-1, with D possibly matching TRBD2 (6 bases). Germline assignment: CDR1 SGHDN and CDR2 FVKESK. This CDR3 has 13 amino acids. The V gene lost 0 bases and the J gene lost 11 bases, with 11 bases spanning the gap. CDR3 DNA sequence: TGTGCCAGCAGCCAAGAGGAGGGGACGAAGCAGTTCTTC. Its protein product is CASSQEEGTKQFF. The full variable domain, with the rest looked up from reference TRBV14 and TRBJ2-1, is EAGVTQFPSHSVIEKGQTVTLRCDPISGHDNLYWYRRVMGKEIKFLLHFVKESKQDESGMPNNRFLAERTGGTYSTLKVQPAELEDSGVYFCASSQEEGTKQFFGPGTRLTVL.

This chain connects TRBV10-3 to TRBJ2-3; 8 bases match TRBD2. CDR1 ENHRY and CDR2 SYGVKD come from the germline V gene. Trimming removed 0 bases from V and 4 bases from J; junction bases left unmatched: 9. The CDR3 contains 17 residues. This chain's CDR3 is CAISESITGGPSDTQYF. CDR3 nucleotide sequence: TGTGCCATCAGTGAGTCGATTACGGGAGGGCCGTCAGATACGCAGTATTTT.

There are a few counts of this clone. The rearrangement links TRBV30 to TRBJ1-2, with D possibly TRBD1 on 5 matching bases. The V gene lost 2 bases and the J gene lost 3 bases, with 13 bases spanning the gap. CDR3 length equals 14 residues. Germline lookup yields CDR1 GTSNPN and CDR2 SVGIG (reference sequence). The CDR3 bases are TGTGCCTGGAGTCCAGGGTCGGGTGACTATGGCTACACCTTC. Protein product: CAWSPGSGDYGYTF.

V gene TRBV19 combines with J gene TRBJ2-7, with no clear D. V shed 3 bases and J shed 1 base, with 10 bases lying between them. Germline values: CDR1 LNHDA, CDR2 SQIVND (reference sequence). The CDR3 contains 14 residues. The CDR3 region is CASSIRRNSYEQYF. CDR3 nucleotide sequence: TGTGCCAGTAGTATCCGACGGAATTCCTACGAGCAGTACTTC.

This clone occurred a few times. The J gene is TRBJ2-5, the V gene TRBV9; tentative D call: TRBD1 (5 bases). V lost 0 bases, J lost 4 bases, and 10 bases lay in between. This CDR3 has 14 amino acids. CDR1 is SGDLS and CDR2 is YYNGEE in the germline V gene. CDR3: CASSVGRAAETQYF. The CDR3 nucleotides read TGTGCCAGCAGCGTAGGCAGGGCCGCAGAGACCCAGTACTTC.

This clone was seen more than once but under ten times. The V call is TRBV29-1, the J call TRBJ2-5; 7 nucleotides agree with TRBD1. CDR3 length equals 12 residues. Germline CDR1 is SQVTM and CDR2 is ANQGSEA. V shed 8 bases, J shed 4 bases, and the junction held 7 bases outside the gene matches. CDR3 protein: CSIRGSGETQYF. As DNA, the CDR3 is TGCAGCATCAGGGGGAGCGGAGAGACCCAGTACTTC.